A selection of T cell receptor beta chains follows, all from one sample in a study of blood T cell repertoires in COVID-19. Profiling relied on immunoSEQ multiplex PCR, and the TCRdb table lists in-frame clones only, not all of them. The data show approximately 350,000 clones, 88% seen once. What was sequenced was peripheral blood. These receptors originate from a woman in her seventies with COVID-19, enrolled during active disease. CDR3s include the opening cysteine and the closing phenylalanine or tryptophan. Fields, in order: D gene, J gene, clone size, V gene, CDR3 DNA, CDR3 protein. D genes are given only for firm matches. The size entry is marked missing in some rows and otherwise reads once, few, many or a size class.

>.|TRBJ1-2|few|TRBV30
TGTGCCTGGAGTGTAAAGGGGTTCGGAAACTATGGCTACACCTTC
CAWSVKGFGNYGYTF
>.|TRBJ1-2|once|TRBV19
TGTGCCAGTAGTAAGGGAGGGGCTGGCTACACCTTC
CASSKGGAGYTF
>TRBD1|TRBJ1-3|.|TRBV12-3/TRBV12-4
TGTGCCAGCGACGACAGGGGAGGAAACACCATATATTTT
CASDDRGGNTIYF
>.|TRBJ1-2|.|TRBV12-3/TRBV12-4
TGTGCCAGCAGTCTCCAGGGTAACTATGGCTACACCTTC
CASSLQGNYGYTF
>.|TRBJ1-2|.|TRBV6-5
TGTGCCAGCAGTTACTCCGTCTATTCGAGTGGCTACACCTTC
CASSYSVYSSGYTF
>.|TRBJ1-5|few|TRBV28
TGTGCCAGCAGTTTAGTGACACCTCAGGGGCAGCCCCAGCATTTT
CASSLVTPQGQPQHF
>.|TRBJ2-3|.|TRBV6-5
TGTGCCAGCAGTTTGTTGGGTAGGGGGAGCACAGATACGCAGTATTTT
CASSLLGRGSTDTQYF
>TRBD1|TRBJ2-7|.|TRBV3-1/TRBV3-2
TGTGCCAGCAGCCAAGAAGGGGGCCCAGGGGTCTACGAGCAGTACTTC
CASSQEGGPGVYEQYF
>.|TRBJ2-5|few|TRBV28
TGTGCCAGCAGTTCGCCGAGAGGGTACCAAGAGACCCAGTACTTC
CASSSPRGYQETQYF
>.|TRBJ1-2|.|TRBV19
TGTGCCAGTAAGACACAGGGTTTAGCTAACTATGGCTACACCTTC
CASKTQGLANYGYTF
>TRBD1|TRBJ2-1|.|TRBV5-4
TGTGCCAGCAGCGTACCGGGACAGGTGAGCTCCTACAATGAGCAGTTCTTC
CASSVPGQVSSYNEQFF
>.|TRBJ1-1|.|TRBV7-8
TGTGCCAGCAGCTTAATTCGGGGTACTGAAGCTTTCTTT
CASSLIRGTEAFF
>TRBD1|TRBJ1-2|once|TRBV10-3
TGTGCCATCAGACCCGGGACAGCCAGCTATGGCTACACCTTC
CAIRPGTASYGYTF
>TRBD2|TRBJ2-3|once|TRBV7-2
TGTGCCAGCAGCTCCGGGACTAGCGGGGGGCTCCTAGGGCAGTATTTT
CASSSGTSGGLLGQYF
>.|TRBJ1-2|.|TRBV27
TGTGCCAGCAGTCCCCAGGCAGTCACCAACTATGGCTACACCTTC
CASSPQAVTNYGYTF
>TRBD1|TRBJ2-5|.|TRBV5-6
TGTGCCAGCAGCTTGGGCCAGGGGGCGGCCCAGTACTTC
CASSLGQGAAQYF
>.|TRBJ2-5|.|TRBV18
TGTGCCAGCTCACCAGGGGGGCAAGAGACCCAGTACTTC
CASSPGGQETQYF
>.|TRBJ2-7|.|TRBV7-9
TGTGCCAGCAGCTCTCCATGGGGAGGGCAGTACTTC
CASSSPWGGQYF
>TRBD1|TRBJ2-7|.|TRBV7-2
TGTGCCAGCAGCCTCGGACAGGGTAGTTCCTACGAGCAGTACTTC
CASSLGQGSSYEQYF
>.|TRBJ1-4|once|TRBV18
TGTGCCAGCCAGGGCGGGGCGGCCAATGAAAAACTGTTTTTT
CASQGGAANEKLFF
>TRBD1|TRBJ1-2|.|TRBV19
TGTGCCAGTAGTCCTCCCACGGGACAGGGGAACTATGGCTACACCTTC
CASSPPTGQGNYGYTF
>TRBD2|TRBJ2-1|.|TRBV5-1
TGCGCCAGCAGCTTCCGGACTAGCGGGATACCCTCCTACAATGAGCAGTTCTTC
CASSFRTSGIPSYNEQFF
>.|TRBJ2-3|.|TRBV6-1
TGTGCCAGCAGTGAGGCAGGCCGCACAGATACGCAGTATTTT
CASSEAGRTDTQYF
>.|TRBJ1-1|.|TRBV27
TGTGCCAGCAGTTTTCAGGGAAACACTGAAGCTTTCTTT
CASSFQGNTEAFF
>TRBD1|TRBJ2-2|.|TRBV24-1
TGTGCCACCAGTGATTTGCTAGGGACAGGGGGTGCCGGGGAGCTGTTTTTT
CATSDLLGTGGAGELFF
>.|TRBJ1-4|few|TRBV28
TGTGCCAGCGCCCCGGGGGGCGCGTCTGAAAAACTGTTTTTT
CASAPGGASEKLFF
>TRBD2|TRBJ2-1|.|TRBV14
TGTGCCAGCAGCCTAGGAGGCGGGAGAGACAACAATGAGCAGTTCTTC
CASSLGGGRDNNEQFF
>.|TRBJ1-2|.|TRBV6-2/TRBV6-3
TGTGCCAGCAGCCACGGAGCCCTCGGTGGCTACACCTTC
CASSHGALGGYTF
>TRBD2|TRBJ2-7|.|TRBV12-5
TGTGCTAGTGGTTTGGGGGGAGGGGTAGAGCAGTACTTC
CASGLGGGVEQYF
>.|TRBJ1-3|once|TRBV5-1
TGCGCCAGCAGCCAACAGGGAGGGGGAAACACCATATATTTT
CASSQQGGGNTIYF
>.|TRBJ2-1|.|TRBV7-2
TGTGCCAGCAGCTTATTTCCAGGTATAACCTACAATGAGCAGTTCTTC
CASSLFPGITYNEQFF
>TRBD1|TRBJ2-7|.|TRBV4-2
TGTGCCAGCAGCCAGGGACAGGCCCTGTCCTACGAGCAGTACTTC
CASSQGQALSYEQYF
>TRBD1|TRBJ2-2|.|TRBV6-5
TGTGCCACCAGCTCAACAGGGGGTGACACCGGGGAGCTGTTTTTT
CATSSTGGDTGELFF
>.|TRBJ2-2|.|TRBV19
TGTGCCAGTAGTATTGTTAGAGGGTTCACCGGGGAGCTGTTTTTT
CASSIVRGFTGELFF
>TRBD1|TRBJ2-3|.|TRBV6-5
TGTGCCAGCAAACGTGGCAGGGGGCGGCCAGATACGCAGTATTTT
CASKRGRGRPDTQYF
>.|TRBJ2-3|.|TRBV5-5
TGTGCCAGCAGATCGAGTCCGCAACAGTCGCAGTATTTT
CASRSSPQQSQYF
>TRBD1|TRBJ1-2|.|TRBV20-1
TGCAGTGCTAGTCAATGGGACAGAGCTTATGGCTACACCTTC
CSASQWDRAYGYTF
>TRBD2|TRBJ2-5|.|TRBV12-5
TGTGCTAGTGGTCCAGGACTAGCGGGGGGCCGGGAGACCCAGTACTTC
CASGPGLAGGRETQYF